This T cell receptor beta chain was captured by sequencing in a study of blood T cell repertoires in COVID-19. About the study: Some COVID-19 samples were acute and others convalescent; all came from the United States, Italy and Spain.

The CDR3 length is 13 residues. CDR1 is SQVTM and CDR2 is ANQGSEA in the germline V gene. The V gene end was trimmed by 4 bases and the J gene end by 7 bases; junction bases not matched to a gene: 10. Assay used: immunoSEQ multiplex PCR; TCRdb lists only in-frame clones, some missing. The data show a few hundred thousand clones, with about 88% seen just once and around 2% held by the top ten. Participant age was roughly 18 to 90 years, and participants resided in roughly 25 US areas. Input material: PBMCs or T cells enriched from blood (not recorded which). The TCR originated in a woman aged 55-75 years in a cohort exposed to, infected with or recovered from COVID-19 (not recorded which). The rearrangement joins TRBV29-1 to TRBJ2-7; 7 bases line up with TRBD1. The DNA for the CDR3 is TGCAGCGTTGGAGGAGAGGGGGCAGGTGAGCAGTACTTC. Protein: CSVGGEGAGEQYF.